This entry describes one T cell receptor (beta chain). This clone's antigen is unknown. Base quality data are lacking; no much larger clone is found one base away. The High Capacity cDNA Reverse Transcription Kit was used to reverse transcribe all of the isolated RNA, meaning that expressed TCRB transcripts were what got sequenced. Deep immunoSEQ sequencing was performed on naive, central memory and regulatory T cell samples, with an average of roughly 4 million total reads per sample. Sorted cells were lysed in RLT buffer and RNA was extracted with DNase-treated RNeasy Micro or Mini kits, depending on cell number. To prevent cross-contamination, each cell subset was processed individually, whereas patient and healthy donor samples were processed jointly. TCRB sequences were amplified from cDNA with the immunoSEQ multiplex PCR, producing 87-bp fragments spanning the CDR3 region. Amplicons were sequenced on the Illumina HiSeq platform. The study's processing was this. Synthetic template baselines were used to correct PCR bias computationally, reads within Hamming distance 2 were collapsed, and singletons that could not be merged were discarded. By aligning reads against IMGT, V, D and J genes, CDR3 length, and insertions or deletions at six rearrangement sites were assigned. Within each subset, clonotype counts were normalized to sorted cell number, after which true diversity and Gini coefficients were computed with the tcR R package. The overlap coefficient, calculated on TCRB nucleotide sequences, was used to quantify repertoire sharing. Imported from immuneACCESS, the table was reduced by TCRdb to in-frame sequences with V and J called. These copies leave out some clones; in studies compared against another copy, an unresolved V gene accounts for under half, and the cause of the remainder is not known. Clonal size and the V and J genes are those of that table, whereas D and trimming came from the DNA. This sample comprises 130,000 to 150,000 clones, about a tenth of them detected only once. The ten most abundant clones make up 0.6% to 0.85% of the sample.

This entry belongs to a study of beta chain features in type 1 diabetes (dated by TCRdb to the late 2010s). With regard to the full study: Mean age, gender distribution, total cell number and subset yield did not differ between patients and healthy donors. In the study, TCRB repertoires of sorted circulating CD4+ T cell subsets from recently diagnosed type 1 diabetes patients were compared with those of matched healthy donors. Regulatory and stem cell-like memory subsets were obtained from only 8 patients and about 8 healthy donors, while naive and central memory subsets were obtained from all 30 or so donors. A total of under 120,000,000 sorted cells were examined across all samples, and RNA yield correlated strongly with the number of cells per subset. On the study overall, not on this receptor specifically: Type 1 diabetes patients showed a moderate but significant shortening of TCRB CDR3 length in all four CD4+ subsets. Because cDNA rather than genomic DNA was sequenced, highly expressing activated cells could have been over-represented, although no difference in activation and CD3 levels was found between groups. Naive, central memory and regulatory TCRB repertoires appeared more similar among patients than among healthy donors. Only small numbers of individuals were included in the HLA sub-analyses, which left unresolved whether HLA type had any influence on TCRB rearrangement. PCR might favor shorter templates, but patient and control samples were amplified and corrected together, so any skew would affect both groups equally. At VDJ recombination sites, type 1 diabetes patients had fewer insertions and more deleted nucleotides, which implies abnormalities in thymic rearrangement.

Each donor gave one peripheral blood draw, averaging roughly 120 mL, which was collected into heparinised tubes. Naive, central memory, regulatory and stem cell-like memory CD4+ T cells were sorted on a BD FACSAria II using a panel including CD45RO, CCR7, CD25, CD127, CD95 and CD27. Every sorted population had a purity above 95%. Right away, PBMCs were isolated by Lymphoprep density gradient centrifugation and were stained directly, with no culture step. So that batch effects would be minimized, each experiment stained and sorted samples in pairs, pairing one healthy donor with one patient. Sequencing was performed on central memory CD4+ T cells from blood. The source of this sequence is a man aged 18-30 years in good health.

Here the CDR3 is given as CASSVGLGQTLHNEQFF. The nucleotides are TGTGCCAGCAGCGTAGGCTTGGGACAGACCCTGCACAATGAGCAGTTCTTC. The rearranged chain carries TRBV9 and TRBJ2-1; 7 bases in between match TRBD1. For this chain, trimming is 0 bases at the V end and 5 bases at the J end, and the number of junction bases without a gene match is 11. From a lookup of the germline V gene, CDR1 and CDR2 are SGDLS and YYNGEE. The CDR3 has 17 amino acids, counting the end cysteine and phenylalanine. The only DNA kept is the CDR3, 51 bases in frame from the first base.